This paragraph reports one TCR beta chain. This sample is drawn from a study of T-cell reconstitution after alpha-beta-depleted transplantation in children. Unique molecular identifiers were used in preparing the TCRbeta library. TCRdb re-derived calls from the PCR reads in MiXCR, one entry per CDR3 protein. Of roughly 89,000 distinct CDR3 sequences listed, more than 9% are singletons. CDR3 length equals 13 residues. Germline values: CDR1 SEHNR, CDR2 FQNEAQ (reference sequence). Trimming removed 3 bases at V and 9 bases at J, with 12 bases between. The sequence derives from a human donor who donated a stem cell graft to a child with inherited bone marrow failure. Material: PBMCs from the stem cell graft donor, obtained from the stem cell graft. This rearrangement joins TRBV7-9 to TRBJ1-3, with a weak D call TRBD1 (6 bases). Written as DNA, the CDR3 is TGTGCCAGCAGCTTCGGGGGCGGAGGCACCATATATTTT. This gives the protein CASSFGGGGTIYF.